The clone carrying this TCR beta chain was picked up many times. The beta constant-region primer was an equimolar mix of two oligonucleotides covering TRBC1 and TRBC2. Nested alpha and beta constant-region primers with the SP2 primer drove four PCR rounds on ligated cDNA. MiXCR, applied by TCRdb to the UMI-ligation and nested PCR reads, yields one record per CDR3 protein. Among 100,000 to 150,000 distinct CDR3 sequences listed, 35% to 40% were seen once. The sample comes from a study of naive and memory T cell subsets. Four subsets defined by CD45RA and CD27 were sorted after CD3, CD4, CD8 and live/dead staining. The V and J ends lost 8 bases and 0 bases respectively, with 11 bases between them. The CDR3 is made up of 13 amino acids. The V gene's germline CDR1 is MNHEY and CDR2 SVGAGI.

What was sequenced was central memory CD4+ T cells from blood. The clonotype was recovered from a human donor in good health. V and J are TRBV6-5 and TRBJ2-7, with a weak D call TRBD2 (6 bases). The CDR3 loop is CASRGLTSYEQYF. CDR3 nucleotides: TGTGCCAGCCGCGGACTAACCTCCTACGAGCAGTACTTC.